This T cell receptor beta chain derives from a study of post-analysis software for immune sequencing data (dated by TCRdb to the mid-2010s). Notes on the research overall: Relapsing-remitting, secondary progressive and progressive-relapsing multiple sclerosis were recorded as disease courses, and subtype annotation was lacking for some patients. A subset of samples was prepared in parallel using single-end sample barcoding, then pooled and co-amplified after Illumina adapter ligation. The patient repertoires were set against about 12 previously published healthy control repertoires from donors whose ages ranged from roughly 6 to 26 years. The paper's findings and limits, for the study overall: Multiple sclerosis patients had significantly lower normalized Chao1 diversity than controls, a result that suggests substantial peripheral T-cell clonal expansion. Significantly higher frequencies in patients than in controls were found for about 5 TRBV segments, including TRBV5-6, TRBV5-1 and TRBV20-1. The control group was slightly older than the multiple sclerosis patient group. Strong co-clustering of samples prepared in the same batch was shown by direct clustering with F measure, prompting a batch-effect correction.

The CDR3 sequence holds 14 residues, the cysteine and phenylalanine included. The sequence is cut down to CDR3 DNA, 42 bases in frame from base 1. The germline V gene provides CDR1 MNHNS and CDR2 SASEGT. V sheds 5 bases and J sheds 4 bases, leaving 12 bases between their ends. There are many counts of this clonotype. Its antigen has not been determined. The input lacks base qualities; no much larger clone sits a single base away. Library creation used PCR. Sequencing was performed on an Illumina HiSeq 2500. To reduce PCR and sequencing biases, unique molecular identifiers were built into the TCR beta cDNA libraries. About 500,000 cDNA molecules were obtained per 1 to 10 million input T cells, so each molecule approximated one T cell. The patient libraries were prepared and sequenced with the same protocol used for the earlier healthy control dataset. Within a given batch, samples were prepared together, multiplexed and sequenced on the same HiSeq lane. Processing in the source paper ran as follows. Raw barcoded reads were processed with MIGEC, and single-read molecular identifier groups were discarded before consensus assembly and CDR3 extraction. VDJtools was used for post-analysis of the clonotype tables, and diversity was normalized by down-sampling every dataset to the size of the smallest sample. Repertoire overlap clustering matched CDR3 amino acid but not nucleotide sequences to correct batch-related cross-sample contamination. The raw public reads went through TCRdb reprocessing: fastp at Q25, MiXCR clone calling, in-frame beta chains kept. Entries that share a CDR3 protein sequence are merged under the most common genes and DNA. The V and J calls were not made by the authors but by TCRdb's processing. Within this sample are some 260,000 distinct CDR3 sequences, with roughly a third of them counted one time only. Around 4.8% of the sample goes to the ten largest clones.

To demonstrate the VDJtools post-analysis software, TCR beta repertoires were profiled from the peripheral blood of about a dozen young patients with multiple sclerosis. The patients with multiple sclerosis were children and adolescents between roughly 6 and 17 years of age. Here the chain combines TRBV6-1 and TRBJ2-1; TRBD2 is a possible D gene, resting on 6 matching bases. The sequenced material came from blood. The receptor was derived from a girl aged 5-17 years with multiple sclerosis. The bases are TGTGCCAGCAGTTCAACGGGAGATTACAATGAGCAGTTCTTC. Its translation is CASSSTGDYNEQFF.